This T cell receptor (beta chain) came from a study of T cells in Graves' hyperthyroidism and ophthalmopathy. Using RNA transcripts as the source, TCR beta CDR3 regions were amplified. RT-PCR in the first round (using the HTBI primer set) targeted the TCR CDR3. TCRdb reanalysed the multiplex PCR reads using MiXCR and keeps one entry per CDR3 protein. Of more than 300,000 distinct CDR3 sequences listed, approximately 15% are singletons. V lost 8 bases, J lost 9 bases, and 17 bases stayed unmatched. The germline V gene encodes CDR1 SNHLY and CDR2 FYNNEI. The CDR3 has 16 amino acids. There are many counts of this clonotype. Its antigen remains unidentified. Findings and limits, study-wide: Ophthalmopathy could be told apart from stable hyperthyroidism with a 13 V-J model.

This TCR was recovered from a woman in her sixties with Graves' hyperthyroidism. The chain joins TRBV2 to TRBJ2-1; 9 nucleotides line up with TRBD2. Sequencing was done on a sample of blood. This CDR3 reads CASVEVSGSASSEQFF. CDR3 coding DNA: TGTGCCAGCGTTGAGGTTAGCGGGAGCGCTAGTAGTGAGCAGTTCTTC.